One and the same sample provided the 32 T cell receptor beta chains below, sequenced in a study of Graves' ophthalmopathy and Graves' hyperthyroidism. Amplification targeted the TCR beta CDR3 regions, with RNA transcripts as the source material. RT-PCR in the first round used HTBI primers; a second-round multiplex PCR followed. TCRdb re-called the multiplex PCR reads with MiXCR, one entry per CDR3 protein. The table includes just over 400,000 distinct CDR3 sequences, under 25% detected once. Material: peripheral blood. The source is a woman under 30 with stable Graves' hyperthyroidism.

This clonotype was seen repeatedly, ten times or more. The rearrangement links TRBV20-1 to TRBJ2-5, with a tentative D call TRBD2 (5 bases). This CDR3 comprises 16 residues. The germline CDR1 and CDR2 sequences are DFQATT and SNEGSKA (reference sequence). V was clipped by 0 bases and J by 2 bases, with 16 bases between them. CDR3 amino acids: CSARDLGKRGQETQYF. In DNA form, the CDR3 reads TGCAGTGCTAGAGATCTGGGGAAGAGAGGGCAAGAGACCCAGTACTTC.

The chain recombines TRBV6-2 or TRBV6-3 with TRBJ2-7; 11 bases line up with TRBD2. The CDR3 spans 14 residues. The V and J ends lost 5 bases and 6 bases, in that order; junction bases with no gene match: 6. The germline CDR1 and CDR2 sequences are MNHEY and SVGEGT. The CDR3 region has the DNA TGTGCCAGCAGTACCACTAGCGGGAGCTCCGAGCAGTACTTC. Its protein is CASSTTSGSSEQYF.

In its sample, this clonotype was seen many times. This sequence joins TRBV5-6 and TRBJ1-1; D not resolved. Trimming took off 4 bases at V and 0 bases at J, with 10 bases between the two ends. The CDR3 runs 14 residues. CDR1 is SGHDT and CDR2 is YYEEEE in the germline V gene. The CDR3 DNA reads TGTGCCAGCAGCGTCTTTCGGGTGAACACTGAAGCTTTCTTT. Amino acids: CASSVFRVNTEAFF.

This clonotype was counted ten times or more. The J gene is TRBJ2-7, the V gene TRBV20-1, with TRBD2 as a possible D gene (5 bases). The length of the CDR3 is 12 residues. Trimming took 4 bases from V and 2 from J, leaving 9 bases between them. Germline V gene lookup returns CDR1 DFQATT and CDR2 SNEGSKA (reference sequence). CDR3 amino acids: CSAKVATYEQYF. CDR3 nucleotides: TGCAGTGCTAAAGTAGCGACCTACGAGCAGTACTTC.

This clonotype was observed many times. The gene calls are TRBV6-1 and TRBJ1-2, with D perhaps matching TRBD1 (6 bases). There are 14 residues in the CDR3. Trimming removed 2 bases at V and 5 bases at J, with 12 bases between. CDR1 is MNHNS and CDR2 is SASEGT in the germline V gene. For the CDR3, the DNA is TGTGCCAGCAGTGAACTGGGGGCTGGGTATGGCTACACCTTC. It is translated as CASSELGAGYGYTF.

This clonotype was found a few times. The chain has TRBV28 and TRBJ2-5, with TRBD1 identical over 11 bases. J lost 4 bases, V lost 6 bases, and 4 bases had no gene match. Germline V CDR1 and CDR2: MDHEN, SYDVKM. The CDR3 covers 14 residues. This CDR3 reads CASRGTGGLETQYF. For the CDR3, the DNA is TGTGCCAGCAGGGGGACAGGGGGTTTAGAGACCCAGTACTTC.

This clonotype was detected many times. The rearrangement joins TRBV11-2 to TRBJ2-2; D is possibly TRBD2 (5 bases). From germline, CDR1 is SGHAT and CDR2 FQNNGV. The V gene lost 1 base and the J gene lost 8 bases, with 20 bases spanning the gap. CDR3 length: 17 amino acids. CDR3 DNA sequence: TGTGCCAGCAGCTTAGTAGGGTTGGCTAGCACACCGGGGGAGCTGTTTTTT. It specifies CASSLVGLASTPGELFF.

Notes on this clonotype: This may be a read error: a much more frequent sequence differs by one nucleotide. V is TRBV6-1 and J is TRBJ2-2; D is possibly TRBD2 (5 bases). This CDR3 has 14 residues. Germline CDR1 and CDR2: MNHNS and SASEGT. The CDR3 DNA sequence: TGTGCCATCAGTCCTACGTCGGAGACCGGGAAGCTGTTTTTT. Its protein is CAISPTSETGKLFF.

The chain employs TRBV6-1 and TRBJ1-2; TRBD1 aligns across 7 bases. V shed 8 bases and J 6 bases; nucleotides not matched to a gene: 6. The CDR3 contains 12 residues. Germline loops: CDR1 MNHNS, CDR2 SASEGT. CDR3 coding DNA: TGTGCCAGCGGACAGGAGGTCAATGGCTACACCTTC. Translated, it gives CASGQEVNGYTF.

CDR3 protein: CASSLSHSASGRIYEQYF. The CDR3, as DNA: TGTGCCAGCAGTTTGTCCCATTCGGCTAGCGGGAGGATCTACGAGCAGTACTTC. The rearrangement links TRBV27 to TRBJ2-7; 11 bases agree with TRBD2. Trimming cost V 3 bases and J 3 bases; bases outside gene matches: 13. Germline V gene lookup returns CDR1 MNHEY and CDR2 SMNVEV (reference sequence). The CDR3 contains 18 residues.

The J gene is TRBJ2-5, the V gene TRBV12-3 or TRBV12-4; 11 positions agree with TRBD2. The J segment lost 5 bases and the V segment lost 6 bases, leaving 5 bases of the junction unmatched. CDR3 length: 14 amino acids. The CDR3 sequence: CASRNSGRGETQYF. The CDR3 DNA is TGTGCCAGCAGGAATAGCGGGAGGGGGGAGACCCAGTACTTC.

This clonotype came up many times. The V and J genes are TRBV19 and TRBJ1-5; D gene unclear. The V and J ends lost 5 bases and 7 bases respectively, with 9 bases between them. This CDR3 is built from 12 residues. Germline CDR1 LNHDA, CDR2 SQIVND (reference sequence). Here the CDR3 reads CASSALGQPQHF. The CDR3 region has the DNA TGTGCCAGTAGTGCCCTCGGCCAGCCCCAGCATTTT.

This clonotype was found many times. V is TRBV19 and J is TRBJ2-4, with D perhaps TRBD2 (5 bases). Trimming cost V 6 bases and J 2 bases, with 14 bases left between them. This CDR3 spans 15 amino acids. Germline V gene data show CDR1 as LNHDA and CDR2 as SQIVND (reference sequence). This CDR3 reads CASSLASGSKNIQYF. CDR3 coding DNA: TGTGCCAGTAGCCTGGCATCGGGGTCCAAAAACATTCAGTACTTC.

This clonotype came up many times. The genes are TRBV20-1 and TRBJ1-2; 8 bases map to TRBD1. CDR1 and CDR2 (germline): DFQATT, SNEGSKA (reference sequence). CDR3 size: 13 residues. With 5 bases clipped from V and 5 bases from J, the junction kept 7 bases outside the gene matches. The CDR3 loop is CSAEQGGTYGYTF. CDR3 sequence (DNA): TGCAGTGCTGAACAGGGGGGAACATATGGCTACACCTTC.

This clonotype was seen at least ten times. The V and J genes are TRBV6-5 and TRBJ1-5, with D perhaps TRBD1 (5 bases). The germline V gene encodes CDR1 MNHEY and CDR2 SVGAGI. The CDR3 consists of 15 residues. V was clipped by 0 bases and J by 7 bases, with 13 bases between them. The DNA of the CDR3 is TGTGCCAGCAGTTACTCTGGCAGGGCGGCCCAGCCCCAGCATTTT. It specifies CASSYSGRAAQPQHF.

The J gene is TRBJ1-1, the V gene TRBV7-2; D is unclear. CDR3 length: 13 amino acids. With 0 bases removed from V and 7 bases from J, the gap between germline ends came to 9 bases. The V gene's germline CDR1 is SGHTA and CDR2 FQGNSA. The CDR3 sequence: CASSLATSFEAFF. In DNA form, the CDR3 reads TGTGCCAGCAGCTTAGCGACGTCATTTGAAGCTTTCTTT.

This clonotype came up many times. The V call is TRBV29-1, the J call TRBJ1-1; D is undetermined. The CDR3 totals 10 residues. V gave up 6 bases and J gave up 0 bases, with 2 bases separating them. Per the germline V gene, CDR1 is SQVTM and CDR2 is ANQGSEA. The CDR3 spells CSVLNTEAFF. CDR3 nucleotide sequence: TGCAGCGTCCTGAACACTGAAGCTTTCTTT.

This clonotype was picked up many times. The genes are TRBV27 and TRBJ2-7, with D unclear. The germline V gene encodes CDR1 MNHEY and CDR2 SMNVEV (reference sequence). With 6 bases removed from V and 5 bases from J, the gap between germline ends came to 14 bases. The CDR3 has 13 amino acids. CDR3: CASRSNRVHEQYF. DNA of the CDR3: TGTGCCAGCAGATCCAATAGGGTCCACGAGCAGTACTTC.

The chain couples TRBV7-2 to TRBJ2-7, with 7 nucleotides matching TRBD2. Germline CDR1 and CDR2: SGHTA and FQGNSA. Losses at the gene ends were 0 bases for V and 2 bases for J; bases not matched to a gene: 7. The length of the CDR3 is 16 residues. The CDR3 DNA is TGTGCCAGCAGCTTAGCGGTCGGGGGGTCCGCCTACGAGCAGTACTTC. Its protein product is CASSLAVGGSAYEQYF.

This clonotype was found many times. The chain couples TRBV11-3 to TRBJ1-6; 10 bases agree with TRBD1. CDR1 and CDR2 (germline): SGHNT, YENEEA. The V gene end was trimmed by 5 bases and the J gene end by 4 bases; junction bases not matched to a gene: 5. The CDR3 length is 16 residues. In nucleotides, the CDR3 is TGTGCCAGCAGCGACAGGGGGCGAGTTTATAATTCACCCCTCCACTTT. It translates to CASSDRGRVYNSPLHF.

This clonotype was observed many times. The CDR3 DNA sequence: TGTGCCAGCAGGAACCGGGACCTTGAGATCGGGGAGCTGTTTTTT. This encodes CASRNRDLEIGELFF. This chain links TRBV6-1 with TRBJ2-2; D is possibly TRBD1 or TRBD2 (5 bases each). Trimming shortened V by 6 bases and J by 7 bases, and 18 bases separated the two germline ends. CDR3 length: 15 amino acids. In germline, CDR1 is MNHNS, CDR2 SASEGT.

This clonotype was found once. The chain has TRBV11-2 and TRBJ1-1; D is unresolved. Germline CDR1 is SGHAT and CDR2 is FQNNGV. The CDR3 contains 15 residues. Trimming took 3 bases from V and 3 from J, leaving 14 bases between them. CDR3 nucleotide sequence: TGTGCCAGCAGCTTCAGACGTGGGTCGGACACTGAAGCTTTCTTT. Protein product: CASSFRRGSDTEAFF.

This clonotype was seen repeatedly, ten times or more. This rearrangement joins TRBV3-1 to TRBJ2-5, with TRBD1 as a possible D gene (6 bases). Trimming pared 4 bases from V and 0 bases from J, leaving 12 bases between. This CDR3 is built from 15 residues. Germline loops: CDR1 LGHDT, CDR2 YNNKEL (reference sequence). DNA for the CDR3: TGTGCCAGCAGCCCCCGGACAGATTACCAAGAGACCCAGTACTTC. Translation: CASSPRTDYQETQYF.

This clonotype came up many times. The V and J genes are TRBV2 and TRBJ2-2; no clear D. The germline V gene has CDR1 SNHLY and CDR2 FYNNEI. V gave up 1 base and J gave up 3 bases, with 9 bases separating them. The CDR3 extends over 15 amino acids. The CDR3 DNA follows: TGTGCCAGCAGTGAAGTAGGATCCGACACCGGGGAGCTGTTTTTT. Amino acids: CASSEVGSDTGELFF. The entire variable domain, with the rest obtained from reference TRBV2 and TRBJ2-2, is as follows: EPEVTQTPSHQVTQMGQEVILRCVPISNHLYFYWYRQILGQKVEFLVSFYNNEISEKSEIFDDQFSVERPDGSNFTLKIRSTKLEDSAMYFCASSEVGSDTGELFFGEGSRLTVL.

This chain links TRBV20-1 with TRBJ2-7; D unresolved. Germline V gene sequence: CDR1 DFQATT, CDR2 SNEGSKA (reference sequence). There are 12 residues in the CDR3. V was shortened by 3 bases and J by 2 bases, with 8 bases between the two germline ends. CDR3 bases: TGCAGTGCTAGTCTACTACCCTACGAGCAGTACTTC. Translation gives CSASLLPYEQYF.

This clonotype was seen more than once but under ten times. The rearrangement uses TRBV18 and TRBJ1-1, with 7 bases that match TRBD1. Germline V gene data show CDR1 as KGHSH and CDR2 as LQKENI. The CDR3 consists of 14 residues. The V segment lost 4 bases and the J segment 0 bases; nucleotides outside the gene matches: 2. CDR3 bases: TGTGCCAGCTCACAAGGGACAGTGAACACTGAAGCTTTCTTT. As protein: CASSQGTVNTEAFF.

The V call is TRBV11-2, the J call TRBJ1-1; no clear D gene. The V and J ends lost 3 bases and 4 bases respectively, with 15 bases between them. Germline V gene data show CDR1 as SGHAT and CDR2 as FQNNGV. CDR3 size: 15 residues. CDR3 residues: CASSFELGWGTEAFF. The CDR3 bases are TGTGCCAGCAGCTTCGAACTAGGGTGGGGCACTGAAGCTTTCTTT. Full variable domain (missing parts from reference TRBV11-2 and TRBJ1-1): EAGVAQSPRYKIIEKRQSVAFWCNPISGHATLYWYQQILGQGPKLLIQFQNNGVVDDSQLPKDRFSAERLKGVDSTLKIQPAKLEDSAVYLCASSFELGWGTEAFFGQGTRLTVV.

This clonotype showed up many times. The chain employs TRBV20-1 and TRBJ2-7; D remains ambiguous. V lost 1 base and J lost 2, with 12 bases in between. CDR1 is DFQATT and CDR2 is SNEGSKA in the germline V gene (reference sequence). There are 14 residues in the CDR3. The CDR3 DNA sequence: TGCAGTGCTAGAGGCGGCTCCAGTACCTACGAGCAGTACTTC. Residues: CSARGGSSTYEQYF.

The rearrangement links TRBV2 to TRBJ2-7, with 8 bases that match TRBD1. Germline CDR1 is SNHLY and CDR2 is FYNNEI. Trimming at V came to 7 bases and at J to 7 bases, leaving 6 bases not matched to a gene. The CDR3 length is 12 residues. CDR3: CASKDRVWEQYF. The CDR3 nucleotides are TGTGCCAGCAAGGACAGGGTATGGGAGCAGTACTTC.

In its sample, this clonotype was seen many times. The chain combines TRBV12-3 or TRBV12-4 with TRBJ1-1, with D perhaps TRBD1 (5 bases). This CDR3 spans 14 amino acids. The V end was cut by 7 bases, the J end by 5 bases, with 17 bases between. CDR3 protein: CASTFGGAETEAFF. The CDR3 DNA sequence: TGTGCCAGCACCTTTGGCGGGGCAGAGACTGAAGCTTTCTTT.

This clonotype was observed at least ten times. The chain combines TRBV7-2 with TRBJ2-7, with D tentatively TRBD2 (5 bases). This CDR3 comprises 12 residues. The V and J ends lost 5 bases and 7 bases respectively, with 12 bases between them. Germline values: CDR1 SGHTA, CDR2 FQGNSA. The CDR3 loop is CASSRDGNEQYF. The CDR3 nucleotides read TGTGCCAGCAGCCGTGACGGGAATGAGCAGTACTTC.

This clonotype was recorded at least ten times. The CDR3 nucleotides are TGTGCCAGAGTACAGGGGAGGAACAATCAGCCCCAGCATTTT. Translating gives CARVQGRNNQPQHF. The chain is built from TRBV27 and TRBJ1-5; 7 bases map to TRBD1. Germline V lookup: CDR1 MNHEY, CDR2 SMNVEV (reference sequence). This CDR3 contains 14 residues. The V and J ends lost 9 bases and 3 bases, in that order; junction bases with no gene match: 8.